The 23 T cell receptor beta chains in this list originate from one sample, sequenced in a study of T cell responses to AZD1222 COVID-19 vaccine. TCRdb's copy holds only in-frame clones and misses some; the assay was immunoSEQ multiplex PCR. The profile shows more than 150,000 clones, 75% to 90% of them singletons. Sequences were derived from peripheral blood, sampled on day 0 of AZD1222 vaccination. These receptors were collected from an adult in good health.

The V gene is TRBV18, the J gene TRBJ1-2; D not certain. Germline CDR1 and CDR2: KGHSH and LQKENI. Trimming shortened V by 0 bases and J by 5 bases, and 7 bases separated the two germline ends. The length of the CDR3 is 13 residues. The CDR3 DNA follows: TGTGCCAGCTCACCACCAGGAGTATATGGCTACACCTTC. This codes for CASSPPGVYGYTF.

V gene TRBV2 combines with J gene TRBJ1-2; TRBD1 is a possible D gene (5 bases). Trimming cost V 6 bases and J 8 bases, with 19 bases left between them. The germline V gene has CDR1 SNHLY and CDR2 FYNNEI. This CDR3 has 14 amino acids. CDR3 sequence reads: CASRGEPPPRGYTF. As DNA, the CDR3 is TGTGCCAGCAGGGGGGAGCCACCCCCGAGGGGCTACACCTTC.

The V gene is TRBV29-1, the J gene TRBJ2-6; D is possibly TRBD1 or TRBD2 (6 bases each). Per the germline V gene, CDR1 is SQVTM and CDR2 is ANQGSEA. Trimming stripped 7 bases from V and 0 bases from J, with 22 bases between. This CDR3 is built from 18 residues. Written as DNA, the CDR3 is TGCAGCGCCGAAATTGGGGGGCGCAGTCTCTCTGGGGCCAACGTCCTGACTTTC. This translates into CSAEIGGRSLSGANVLTF.

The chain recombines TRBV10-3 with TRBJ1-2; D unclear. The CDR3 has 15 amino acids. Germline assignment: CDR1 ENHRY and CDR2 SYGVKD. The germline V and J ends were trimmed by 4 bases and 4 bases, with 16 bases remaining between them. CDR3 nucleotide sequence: TGTGCCATCAGTGCAGATGGAAGGACCGCCTATGGCTACACCTTC. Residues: CAISADGRTAYGYTF.

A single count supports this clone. The CDR3 region is CASSTGTGLNSNQPQHF. The DNA of the CDR3 is TGTGCCAGCAGCACCGGGACAGGCCTGAATAGCAATCAGCCCCAGCATTTT. The chain has TRBV11-2 and TRBJ1-5, with TRBD1 matching over 8 bases. Trimming cost V 5 bases and J 0 bases; bases outside gene matches: 9. CDR1 is SGHAT and CDR2 is FQNNGV in the germline V gene. The CDR3 loop spans 17 amino acids.

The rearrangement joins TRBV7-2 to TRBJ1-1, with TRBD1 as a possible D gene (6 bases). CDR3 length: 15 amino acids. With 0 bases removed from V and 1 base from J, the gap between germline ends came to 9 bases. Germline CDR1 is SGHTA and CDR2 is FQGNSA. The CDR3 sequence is CASSLAGGTNTEAFF. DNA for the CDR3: TGTGCCAGCAGCTTAGCGGGGGGCACGAACACTGAAGCTTTCTTT.

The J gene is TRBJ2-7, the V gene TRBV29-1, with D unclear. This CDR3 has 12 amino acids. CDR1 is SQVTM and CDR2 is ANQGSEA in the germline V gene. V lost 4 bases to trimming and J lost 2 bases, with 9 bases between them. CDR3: CSVVADTYEQYF. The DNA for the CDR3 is TGCAGCGTTGTTGCGGATACCTACGAGCAGTACTTC.

CDR3 coding DNA: TGTGCCAGTAGTATTCGCCAGATAAATCAGCCCCAGCATTTT. Translating it yields CASSIRQINQPQHF. This rearrangement joins TRBV19 to TRBJ1-5; D remains unclear. Trimming shortened V by 3 bases and J by 4 bases, and 10 bases separated the two germline ends. From germline, CDR1 is LNHDA and CDR2 SQIVND (reference sequence). This CDR3 region has 14 residues.

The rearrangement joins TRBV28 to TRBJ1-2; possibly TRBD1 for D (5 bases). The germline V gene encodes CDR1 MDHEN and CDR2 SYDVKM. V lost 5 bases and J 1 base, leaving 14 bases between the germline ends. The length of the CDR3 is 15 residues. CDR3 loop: CASSPSGHRNYGYTF. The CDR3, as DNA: TGTGCCAGCAGTCCATCTGGACACCGTAACTATGGCTACACCTTC.

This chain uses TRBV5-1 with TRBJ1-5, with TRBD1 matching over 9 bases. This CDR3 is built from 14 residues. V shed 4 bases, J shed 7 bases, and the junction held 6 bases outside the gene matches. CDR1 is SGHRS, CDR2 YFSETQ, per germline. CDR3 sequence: CASSPGQGLQPQHF. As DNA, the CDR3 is TGCGCCAGCAGCCCGGGACAGGGTTTGCAGCCCCAGCATTTT.

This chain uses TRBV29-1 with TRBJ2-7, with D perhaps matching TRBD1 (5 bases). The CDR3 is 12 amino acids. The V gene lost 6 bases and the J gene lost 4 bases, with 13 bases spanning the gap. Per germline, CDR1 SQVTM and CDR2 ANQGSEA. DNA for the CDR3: TGCAGCGTACCCCTAAGGGGATACGAGCAGTACTTC. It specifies CSVPLRGYEQYF.

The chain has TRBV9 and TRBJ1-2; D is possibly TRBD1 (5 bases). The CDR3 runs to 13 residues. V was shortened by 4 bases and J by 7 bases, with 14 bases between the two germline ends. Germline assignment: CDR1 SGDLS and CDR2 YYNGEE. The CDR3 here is CASSHARGGGYTF. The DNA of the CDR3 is TGTGCCAGCAGCCATGCGAGGGGTGGTGGCTACACCTTC.

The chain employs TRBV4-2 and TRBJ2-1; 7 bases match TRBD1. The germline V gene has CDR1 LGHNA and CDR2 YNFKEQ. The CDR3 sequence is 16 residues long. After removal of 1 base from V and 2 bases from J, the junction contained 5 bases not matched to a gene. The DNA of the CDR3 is TGTGCCAGCAGCCAAGTATCGGGACAGACCTACAATGAGCAGTTCTTC. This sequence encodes CASSQVSGQTYNEQFF.

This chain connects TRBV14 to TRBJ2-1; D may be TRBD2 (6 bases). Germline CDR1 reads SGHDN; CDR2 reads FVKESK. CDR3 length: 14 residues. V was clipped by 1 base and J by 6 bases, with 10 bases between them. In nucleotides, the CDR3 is TGTGCCAGCAGCCAAGTCTCGCGGGGCAATGAGCAGTTCTTC. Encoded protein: CASSQVSRGNEQFF.

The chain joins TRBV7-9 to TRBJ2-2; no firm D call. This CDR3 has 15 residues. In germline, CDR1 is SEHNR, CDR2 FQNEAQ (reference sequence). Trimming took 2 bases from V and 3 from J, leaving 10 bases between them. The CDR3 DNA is TGTGCCAGCAGCTTAATCCGCAGAGACACCGGGGAGCTGTTTTTT. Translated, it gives CASSLIRRDTGELFF.

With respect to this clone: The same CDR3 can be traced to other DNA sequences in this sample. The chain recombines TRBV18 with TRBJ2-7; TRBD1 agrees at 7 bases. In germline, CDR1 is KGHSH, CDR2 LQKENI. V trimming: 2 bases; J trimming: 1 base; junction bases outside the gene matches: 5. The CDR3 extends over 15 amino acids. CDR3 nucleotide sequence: TGTGCCAGCTCACCAGGCAGGGGGTCATCCTACGAGCAGTACTTC. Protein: CASSPGRGSSYEQYF.

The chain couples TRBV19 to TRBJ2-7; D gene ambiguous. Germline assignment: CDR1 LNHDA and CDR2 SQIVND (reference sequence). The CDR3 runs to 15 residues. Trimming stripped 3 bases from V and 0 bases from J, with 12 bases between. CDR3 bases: TGTGCCAGTAGTATCGTGGGTTCCATCTCCTACGAGCAGTACTTC. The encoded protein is CASSIVGSISYEQYF.

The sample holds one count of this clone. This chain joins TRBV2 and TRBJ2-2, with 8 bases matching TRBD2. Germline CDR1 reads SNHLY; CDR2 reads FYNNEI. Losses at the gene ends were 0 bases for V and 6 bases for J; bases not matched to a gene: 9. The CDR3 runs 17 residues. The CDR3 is CASSEARGGLGSGELFF. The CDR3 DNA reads TGTGCCAGCAGTGAAGCTCGAGGGGGACTAGGGTCCGGGGAGCTGTTTTTT.

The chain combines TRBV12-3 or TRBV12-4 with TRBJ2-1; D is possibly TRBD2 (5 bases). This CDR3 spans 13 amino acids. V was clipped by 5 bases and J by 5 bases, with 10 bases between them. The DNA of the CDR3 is TGTGCCAGCAGTCTAGGACTGCACAATGAGCAGTTCTTC. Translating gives CASSLGLHNEQFF.

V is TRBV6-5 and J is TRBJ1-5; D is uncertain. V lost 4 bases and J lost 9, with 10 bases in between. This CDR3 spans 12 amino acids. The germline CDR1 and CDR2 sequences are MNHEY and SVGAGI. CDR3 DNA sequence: TGTGCCAGCAGTTCCGTACCGTTGCCCCAGCATTTT. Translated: CASSSVPLPQHF.

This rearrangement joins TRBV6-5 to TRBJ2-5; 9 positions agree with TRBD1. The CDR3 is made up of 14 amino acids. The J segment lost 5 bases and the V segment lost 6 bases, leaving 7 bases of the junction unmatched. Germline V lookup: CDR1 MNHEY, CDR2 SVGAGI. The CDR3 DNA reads TGTGCCAGCAGCCGAGGGACAGGGTTCGAGACCCAGTACTTC. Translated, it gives CASSRGTGFETQYF.

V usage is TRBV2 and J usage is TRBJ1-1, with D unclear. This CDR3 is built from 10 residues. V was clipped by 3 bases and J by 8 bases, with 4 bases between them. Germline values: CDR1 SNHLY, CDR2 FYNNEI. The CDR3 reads CASSEGEAFF. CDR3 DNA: TGTGCCAGCAGTGAGGGGGAAGCTTTCTTT.

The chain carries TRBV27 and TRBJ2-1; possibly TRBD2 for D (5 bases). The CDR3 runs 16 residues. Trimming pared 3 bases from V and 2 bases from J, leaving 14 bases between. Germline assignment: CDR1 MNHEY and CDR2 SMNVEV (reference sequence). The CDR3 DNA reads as TGTGCCAGCAGTTTCAGCGGTCGCGGACCCTACAATGAGCAGTTCTTC. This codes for CASSFSGRGPYNEQFF.